Below are 17 T cell receptor beta chains sequenced from a single sample in a study of regulatory T cells in long-lasting Graves disease listed by TCRdb under 2021. Library generation was performed with multiplex PCR. These reads were obtained on an Illumina HiSeq 4000. TCR beta libraries were built with iRepertoire HTBI primers and Arm-PCR amplification of CDR3 regions. TCRdb trimmed the raw reads at Q25, called clones with MiXCR and kept productive beta chains. Each CDR3 protein gets just one entry, which takes the most common genes and DNA from the rows behind it. In all, the sample holds about 530,000 distinct CDR3 sequences, and 15% to 20% of those were seen once. The biggest ten clones account for 25% of the sample. In the paper's terms, the time point label means: newly diagnosed GD, antithyroid drugs for less than 3 months. RNA was extracted from PBMCs in TRIzol for both TCR sequencing and RNA sequencing.

The same specimen was also included in a second study, on T cells in Graves' hyperthyroidism and ophthalmopathy.

Sequenced here: peripheral blood mononuclear cells (PBMCs), sampled at new diagnosis, from a patient treated with antithyroid drugs. The receptor source for this set is a woman aged 35-65 years with Graves disease. Donor details come from another sample of the same person, matched by shared clones.

In this sample, this clonotype turned up many times. V and J are TRBV11-1 and TRBJ1-1; perhaps TRBD1 as D (5 bases). The CDR3 runs 14 residues. Trimming left V 5 bases short and J 1 base short, with 11 bases between. CDR1 and CDR2 from the germline V gene are SGHAT and FQDESV (reference sequence). The CDR3 DNA is TGTGCCAGCAGCGTCACCACAGGGAACACTGAAGCTTTCTTT. Translation: CASSVTTGNTEAFF.

This clonotype was detected only a few times. CDR3 residues: CSARATGGTGELFF. CDR3 coding DNA: TGCAGTGCTAGAGCGACAGGGGGCACCGGGGAGCTGTTTTTT. The rearrangement uses TRBV20-1 and TRBJ2-2, with 9 nucleotides matching TRBD1. Germline V gene data show CDR1 as DFQATT and CDR2 as SNEGSKA (reference sequence). V lost 1 base to trimming and J lost 4 bases; unmatched junction nucleotides: 1. The CDR3 runs 14 residues.

V usage is TRBV6-1 and J usage is TRBJ2-1, with unresolved D. Trimming stripped 7 bases from V and 0 bases from J, with 10 bases between. Germline CDR1 MNHNS, CDR2 SASEGT. This CDR3 is built from 14 residues. The CDR3 nucleotides read TGTGCCAGCATCGGGCGGAGCTCCTACAATGAGCAGTTCTTC. It is translated as CASIGRSSYNEQFF.

In this sample, this clonotype turned up many times. This chain joins TRBV18 and TRBJ2-3; D possibly corresponds to TRBD1 (6 bases). CDR1 is KGHSH and CDR2 is LQKENI in the germline V gene. The ends were cut back, 1 base at V and 3 bases at J, with 14 bases in the middle. The CDR3 loop spans 16 amino acids. As DNA, the CDR3 is TGTGCCAGCTCACCACTAAGTTCCCAGGGGACAGATACGCAGTATTTT. Residues: CASSPLSSQGTDTQYF.

This clonotype has ten or more counts. This chain uses TRBV28 with TRBJ2-3, with a possible D match to TRBD2 (6 bases). The CDR3 is 16 amino acids. V lost 2 bases, J lost 0 bases, and 12 bases lay in between. Germline V CDR1 and CDR2: MDHEN, SYDVKM. In DNA, the CDR3 is TGTGCCAGCAGTTTAGAAGCGGGTCCTAGCACAGATACGCAGTATTTT. Translation gives CASSLEAGPSTDTQYF.

This clonotype was seen a handful of times. The V call is TRBV28, the J call TRBJ1-1; 8 bases line up with TRBD1. After removal of 1 base from V and 1 base from J, the junction contained 17 bases not matched to a gene. Looked up from germline, CDR1 is MDHEN and CDR2 is SYDVKM. This CDR3 is 20 amino acids long. CDR3 sequence reads: CASSLLGLGYLTGGNTEAFF. The DNA for the CDR3 is TGTGCCAGCAGTTTATTGGGGTTGGGTTATTTAACAGGGGGGAACACTGAAGCTTTCTTT.

The table lists this clonotype with many counts. The chain has TRBV3-1 and TRBJ2-7, with D possibly being TRBD2 (5 bases). The V and J ends lost 1 base and 0 bases respectively, with 10 bases between them. This CDR3 contains 15 residues. Looked up from germline, CDR1 is LGHDT and CDR2 is YNNKEL (reference sequence). This CDR3 reads CASSQGFAGSYEQYF. CDR3 sequence (DNA): TGTGCCAGCAGCCAAGGCTTTGCGGGCTCCTACGAGCAGTACTTC.

This clonotype was counted at least ten times. The gene calls are TRBV3-1 and TRBJ1-2; no clear D gene. Germline CDR1 LGHDT, CDR2 YNNKEL (reference sequence). Trimming took off 1 base at V and 8 bases at J, with 11 bases between the two ends. The CDR3 is made up of 13 amino acids. The CDR3 protein is CASSQVEVGGYTF. CDR3 nucleotide sequence: TGTGCCAGCAGCCAAGTAGAGGTTGGGGGCTACACCTTC.

This clonotype was recorded a few times. V is TRBV7-9 and J is TRBJ2-7; D tentatively reads TRBD1 or TRBD2 (5 bases each). With 5 bases removed from V and 3 bases from J, the gap between germline ends came to 17 bases. The CDR3 is 15 residues long. The germline CDR1 and CDR2 sequences are SEHNR and FQNEAQ (reference sequence). The CDR3 DNA reads TGTGCCAGCAGCCGGGCAGTGGGGGAGAGCTACGAGCAGTACTTC. Translating it yields CASSRAVGESYEQYF.

The chain has TRBV12-3 or TRBV12-4 and TRBJ2-3; 8 nucleotides agree with TRBD2. The CDR3 covers 16 residues. V trimming: 4 bases; J trimming: 2 bases; junction bases outside the gene matches: 8. The CDR3 nucleotides read TGTGCCAGCAGTTACTCTGGTAGCGGGGCCACAGATACGCAGTATTTT. This gives the protein CASSYSGSGATDTQYF.

This clonotype came up many times. The gene calls are TRBV20-1 and TRBJ1-1, with TRBD1 as a possible D gene (5 bases). The V gene's germline CDR1 is DFQATT and CDR2 SNEGSKA (reference sequence). The CDR3 runs to 12 residues. The V and J ends lost 3 bases and 4 bases respectively, with 9 bases between them. Here the CDR3 reads CSASGGGTEAFF. For the CDR3, the DNA is TGCAGTGCTAGTGGCGGGGGCACTGAAGCTTTCTTT.

This clonotype was observed a few times. It is likely a read error, because the conserved phenylalanine at the end of the CDR3 is missing. The DNA of the CDR3 is TGTGCCAGCAGCGACCTTGGGACAGGGGAACGATACTACGAGCAGTACCTC. Translating gives CASSDLGTGERYYEQYL. J is TRBJ2-7 and V is TRBV6-1; 10 positions agree with TRBD1. The CDR3 totals 17 residues. The germline V gene has CDR1 MNHNS and CDR2 SASEGT. The junction had 14 bases not matched to a gene; V was cut back by 6 bases and J by 3 bases.

This rearrangement joins TRBV7-8 to TRBJ2-6; D unclear. This CDR3 has 16 residues. CDR1 is SGHVS and CDR2 is FQNEAQ in the germline V gene. The germline V and J ends were trimmed by 1 base and 0 bases, with 7 bases remaining between them. CDR3 region: CASSLGINSGANVLTF. CDR3 nucleotide sequence: TGTGCCAGCAGCTTAGGGATTAACTCTGGGGCCAACGTCCTGACTTTC.

This clonotype showed up many times. V and J are TRBV3-1 and TRBJ1-1, with D maybe TRBD1 (6 bases). V gave up 7 bases and J gave up 4 bases, with 16 bases separating them. From germline, CDR1 is LGHDT and CDR2 YNNKEL (reference sequence). The CDR3 loop spans 14 amino acids. Here the CDR3 DNA reads TGTGCCAGCACCTTTCACGGGGGCCCCACTGAAGCTTTCTTT. Its protein product is CASTFHGGPTEAFF. Complete variable domain (other parts from reference TRBV3-1 and TRBJ1-1): DTAVSQTPKYLVTQMGNDKSIKCEQNLGHDTMYWYKQDSKKFLKIMFSYNNKELIINETVPNRFSPKSPDKAHLNLHINSLELGDSAVYFCASTFHGGPTEAFFGQGTRLTVV.

This clonotype was seen more than once but under ten times. The chain has TRBV6-2 or TRBV6-3 and TRBJ2-4; D ambiguous. Looked up from germline, CDR1 is MNHEY and CDR2 is SVGEGT. This CDR3 has 15 amino acids. The ends were cut back, 0 bases at V and 5 bases at J, with 11 bases in the middle. The CDR3 DNA sequence: TGTGCCAGCAGTTACTCGGCCTCGACTCAAAACATTCAGTACTTC. This sequence encodes CASSYSASTQNIQYF.

As concerns this clonotype: This could be a read error, since a much larger clone is one nucleotide away. V usage is TRBV20-1 and J usage is TRBJ2-1, with D perhaps matching TRBD2 (5 bases). The J call is uncertain, as TRBJ2-7 better fits the DNA end. The germline V gene encodes CDR1 DFQATT and CDR2 SNEGSKA (reference sequence). The CDR3 runs to 14 residues. The CDR3 sequence is CSALASSTHNEQYF. The DNA for the CDR3 is TGCAGTGCTCTTGCTAGCAGCACACACAATGAGCAGTACTTC.

This chain links TRBV19 with TRBJ2-1; possibly TRBD2 for D (6 bases). Deletions cut 3 bases from V and 4 bases from J, with 19 bases between. This CDR3 has 17 residues. CDR1 is LNHDA, CDR2 SQIVND, per germline (reference sequence). The CDR3: CASSMTGSRSGYNEQFF. CDR3 DNA sequence: TGTGCCAGTAGTATGACCGGGAGCCGGTCGGGTTACAATGAGCAGTTCTTC.